The entry below describes one T cell receptor (beta chain). This record belongs to a study of OX40 agonist ivuxolimab in advanced cancers. Study-wide background: Aged roughly 20 to 79 with a mean of about 63 years, they were about 83% male.

CDR1 is SNHLY, CDR2 FYNNEI, per germline. The CDR3 consists of 13 residues. V lost 7 bases and J lost 4, with 10 bases in between. Assay: immunoSEQ multiplex PCR; the TCRdb copy retains only in-frame clones and omits some. Of about 130,000 clones detected, approximately 90% appear once; the ten largest clones hold approximately 0.99%. The V gene is TRBV2, the J gene TRBJ1-4; tentatively, D is TRBD1 (5 bases). This TCR derives from an adult with an advanced solid tumor such as melanoma, head and neck, liver or kidney cancer. Material: CD4+ or CD8+ T cells sorted from blood, obtained in a trial of the OX40 agonist ivuxolimab. CDR3 in amino acids: CASKRQSNEKLFF. CDR3 coding DNA: TGTGCCAGCAAGAGACAGAGTAATGAAAAACTGTTTTTT.